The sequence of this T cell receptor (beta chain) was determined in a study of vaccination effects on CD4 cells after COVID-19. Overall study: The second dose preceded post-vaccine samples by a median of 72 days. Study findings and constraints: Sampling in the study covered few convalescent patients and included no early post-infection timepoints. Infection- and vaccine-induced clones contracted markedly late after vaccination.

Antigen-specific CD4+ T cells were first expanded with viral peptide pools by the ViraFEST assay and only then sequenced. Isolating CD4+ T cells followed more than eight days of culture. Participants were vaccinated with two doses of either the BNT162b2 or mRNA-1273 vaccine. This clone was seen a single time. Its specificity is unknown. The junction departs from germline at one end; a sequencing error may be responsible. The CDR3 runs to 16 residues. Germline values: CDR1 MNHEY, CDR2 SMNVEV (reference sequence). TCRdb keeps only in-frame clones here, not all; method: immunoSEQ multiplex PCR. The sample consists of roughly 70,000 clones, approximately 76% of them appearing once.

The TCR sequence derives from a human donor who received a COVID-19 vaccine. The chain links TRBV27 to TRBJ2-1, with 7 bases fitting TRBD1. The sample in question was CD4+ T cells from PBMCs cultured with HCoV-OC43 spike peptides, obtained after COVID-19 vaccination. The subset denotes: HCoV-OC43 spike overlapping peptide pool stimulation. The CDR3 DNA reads TGTGCCAGCAGTTTCTCTCGTATGGGTCAGGGGGAAAGTTTGGTCTTC. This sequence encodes CASSFSRMGQGESLVF.